The clone carrying this TCR beta chain has more than one count but fewer than ten. Its antigen is unknown. The entry originates in a study of metastatic and nonmetastatic thyroid tumors. About the study: Repertoire comparison spanned blood and tumor or nodule tissue of malignant and benign thyroid patients.

In the original analysis: The study took CDR3 differences across clinicopathological groups and made a distant-metastasis classifier for papillary thyroid cancer from them. TCRdb re-called the PCR reads via MiXCR. The V and J calls follow TCRdb's processing rather than the paper's. The data contain approximately 31,000 clones, around 20% of them singletons. Each patient went into thyroid surgery without having received any treatment. Trimming cost V 1 base and J 6 bases, with 13 bases left between them. CDR1 is SNHLY, CDR2 FYNNEI, per germline. CDR3 length: 15 residues. Whole-study findings and limits: Relative to benign nodules, malignant thyroid tumors were reportedly characterized by significantly elevated TCR beta diversity in blood and tumor.

The V and J genes are TRBV2 and TRBJ1-5, with a tentative D call TRBD1 (5 bases). The TCR was taken from a female donor with papillary thyroid cancer or a benign thyroid nodule (not recorded which). Some clones in this sample may be carry-over from other donors' samples. Sequencing was performed on blood. DNA of the CDR3: TGTGCCAGCAGTGAAGGTAATTCAGGGATTCAGCCCCAGCATTTT. This encodes CASSEGNSGIQPQHF.